This T cell receptor (beta chain) was obtained from a study of blood T cell dynamics during melanoma immunotherapy. Measured with immunoSEQ multiplex PCR; TCRdb has only the in-frame clones, and not every one. The repertoire includes some 8,200 clones, 88% of them detected once, and about 2.3% sits in the top ten. The CDR3 is made up of 14 amino acids. J was trimmed by 2 bases and V by 3 bases; bases with no gene match: 3. Looked up from germline, CDR1 is KGHSH and CDR2 is LQKENI. As for time point: week 3, after first cycle of checkpoint inhibitor. Sequencing used blood, obtained from a patient treated with checkpoint blockade. The chain recombines TRBV18 with TRBJ2-7, with TRBD1 matching over 8 bases. The sequence came from a human donor with melanoma. The CDR3 is CASSPRQGTYEQYF. CDR3 in DNA: TGTGCCAGCTCACCGCGACAGGGGACCTACGAGCAGTACTTC. The full variable domain, rest sourced from reference TRBV18 and TRBJ2-7, is NAGVMQNPRHLVRRRGQEARLRCSPMKGHSHVYWYRQLPEEGLKFMVYLQKENIIDESGMPKERFSAEFPKEGPSILRIQQVVRGDSAAYFCASSPRQGTYEQYFGPGTRLTVT.